This TCR beta chain was recovered during a study of cytomegalovirus exposure and HLA in healthy donors. Broader study findings: Diagnosis of cytomegalovirus status made by the classifier reportedly showed high specificity and sensitivity.

This PCR relied on a set of 60 Vbeta primers and 13 Jbeta primers. Clones were read by immunoSEQ multiplex PCR, and TCRdb kept only the in-frame ones, dropping some. Found here are about 78,000 clones, more than 65% of them singletons; the top ten hold approximately 12%. The germline CDR1 and CDR2 sequences are LNHDA and SQIVND (reference sequence). J gave up 1 base and V 5 bases, and 3 bases lay outside the gene matches. The CDR3 extends over 15 amino acids. Notes on this clone: Its antigen is not known.

The chain couples TRBV19 to TRBJ2-2, with 8 positions matching TRBD1. Sequencing used PBMCs. This receptor was identified in a woman in her thirties or forties in good health and CMV-seropositive. CDR3 region: CASSLTGGNTGELFF. In DNA form, the CDR3 reads TGTGCCAGTAGTTTAACAGGGGGGAACACCGGGGAGCTGTTTTTT.